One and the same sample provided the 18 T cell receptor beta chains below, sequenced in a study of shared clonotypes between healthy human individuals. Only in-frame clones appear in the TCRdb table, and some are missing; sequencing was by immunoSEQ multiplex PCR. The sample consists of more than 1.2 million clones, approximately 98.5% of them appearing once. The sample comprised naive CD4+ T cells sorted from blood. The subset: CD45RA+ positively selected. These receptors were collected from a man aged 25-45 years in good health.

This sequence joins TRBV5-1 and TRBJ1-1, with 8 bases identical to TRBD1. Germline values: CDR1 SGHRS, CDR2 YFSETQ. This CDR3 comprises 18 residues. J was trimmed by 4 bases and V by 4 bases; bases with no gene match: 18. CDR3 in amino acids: CASSPGQDRRERITEAFF. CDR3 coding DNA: TGCGCCAGCAGCCCGGGACAGGACCGGCGAGAGAGAATCACTGAAGCTTTCTTT.

The CDR3 nucleotides are TGTGCCAGCAGCGTGGCGGGAGGTTCTATGGGTGGTCAAGAGACCCAGTACTTC. Translated, it gives CASSVAGGSMGGQETQYF. The genes are TRBV2 and TRBJ2-5, with TRBD2 matching 8 bases. The CDR3 length is 18 residues. Germline CDR1 and CDR2: SNHLY and FYNNEI. J lost 2 bases, V lost 6 bases, and 17 bases had no gene match.

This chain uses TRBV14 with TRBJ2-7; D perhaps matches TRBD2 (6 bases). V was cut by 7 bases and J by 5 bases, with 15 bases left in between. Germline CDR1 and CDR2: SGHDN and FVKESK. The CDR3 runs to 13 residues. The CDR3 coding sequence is TGTGCCAGCAACTCCCGGTCTAGCGACGAGCAGTACTTC. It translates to CASNSRSSDEQYF.

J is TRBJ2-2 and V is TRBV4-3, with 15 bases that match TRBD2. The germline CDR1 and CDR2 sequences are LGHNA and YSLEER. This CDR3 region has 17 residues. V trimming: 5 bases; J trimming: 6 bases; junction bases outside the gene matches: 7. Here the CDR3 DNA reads TGCGCCAGCAGCGTCGGACTAGCGGGAGGGGTAGCCGGGGAGCTGTTTTTT. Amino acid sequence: CASSVGLAGGVAGELFF.

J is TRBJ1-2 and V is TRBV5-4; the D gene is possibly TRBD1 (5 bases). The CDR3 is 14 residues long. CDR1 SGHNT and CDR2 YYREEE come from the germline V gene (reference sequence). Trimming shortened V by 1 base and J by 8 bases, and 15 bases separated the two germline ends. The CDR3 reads CASSLSQGPGGYTF. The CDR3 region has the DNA TGTGCCAGCAGCTTGTCCCAGGGCCCCGGGGGCTACACCTTC. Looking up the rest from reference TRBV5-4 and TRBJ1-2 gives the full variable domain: ETGVTQSPTHLIKTRGQQVTLRCSSQSGHNTVSWYQQALGQGPQFIFQYYREEENGRGNFPPRFSGLQFPNYSSELNVNALELDDSALYLCASSLSQGPGGYTFGSGTRLTVV.

The CDR3 nucleotides are TGCGCCAGCAGCTTACCGGGACACAAAAGCACAGATACGCAGTATTTT. This encodes CASSLPGHKSTDTQYF. The chain recombines TRBV5-1 with TRBJ2-3, with D maybe TRBD1 (6 bases). This CDR3 comprises 16 residues. CDR1 is SGHRS and CDR2 is YFSETQ in the germline V gene. Trimming stripped 2 bases from V and 0 bases from J, with 13 bases between.

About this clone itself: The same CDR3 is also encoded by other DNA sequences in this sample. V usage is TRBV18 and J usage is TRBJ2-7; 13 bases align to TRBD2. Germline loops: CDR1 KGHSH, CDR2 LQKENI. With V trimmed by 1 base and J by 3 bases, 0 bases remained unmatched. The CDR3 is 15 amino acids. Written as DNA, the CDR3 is TGTGCCAGCTCACCACGGACTAGCGGGAGCTACGAGCAGTACTTC. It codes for CASSPRTSGSYEQYF.

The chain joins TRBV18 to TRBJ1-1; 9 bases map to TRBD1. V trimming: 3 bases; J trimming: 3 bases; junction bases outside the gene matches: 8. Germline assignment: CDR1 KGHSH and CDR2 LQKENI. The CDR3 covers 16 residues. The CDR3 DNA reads TGTGCCAGCTCACCCAGACAGGGGGTTCTTGACACTGAAGCTTTCTTT. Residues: CASSPRQGVLDTEAFF.

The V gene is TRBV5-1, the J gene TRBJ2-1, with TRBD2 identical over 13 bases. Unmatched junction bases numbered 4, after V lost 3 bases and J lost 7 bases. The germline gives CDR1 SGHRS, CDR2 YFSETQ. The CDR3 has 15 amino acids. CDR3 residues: CASSSGTSGINEQFF. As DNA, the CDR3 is TGCGCCAGCAGCTCCGGGACTAGCGGGATTAATGAGCAGTTCTTC. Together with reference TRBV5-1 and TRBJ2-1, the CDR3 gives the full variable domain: KAGVTQTPRYLIKTRGQQVTLSCSPISGHRSVSWYQQTPGQGLQFLFEYFSETQRNKGNFPGRFSGRQFSNSRSEMNVSTLELGDSALYLCASSSGTSGINEQFFGPGTRLTVL.

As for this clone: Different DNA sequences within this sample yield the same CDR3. In DNA, the CDR3 is TGTGCCAGCAGCGTAGGGTCGGGAGCGACAGATACGCAGTATTTT. Its translation: CASSVGSGATDTQYF. The chain carries TRBV9 and TRBJ2-3; possible D gene TRBD2, 6 bases. Germline CDR1 is SGDLS and CDR2 is YYNGEE. The CDR3 length is 15 residues. V gave up 0 bases and J gave up 3 bases, with 11 bases separating them.

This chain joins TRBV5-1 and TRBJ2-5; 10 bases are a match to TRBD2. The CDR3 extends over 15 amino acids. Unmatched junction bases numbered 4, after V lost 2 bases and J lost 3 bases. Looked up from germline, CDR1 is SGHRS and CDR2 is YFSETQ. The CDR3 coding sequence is TGCGCCAGCAGCTTAGGAGCGGGAGGGGAAGAGACCCAGTACTTC. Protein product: CASSLGAGGEETQYF.

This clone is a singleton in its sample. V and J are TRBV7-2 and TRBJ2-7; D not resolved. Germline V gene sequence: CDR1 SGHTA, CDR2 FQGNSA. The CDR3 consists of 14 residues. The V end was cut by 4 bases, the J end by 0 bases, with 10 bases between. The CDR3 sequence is CASSWASTSYEQYF. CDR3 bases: TGTGCCAGCAGCTGGGCTAGTACCTCCTACGAGCAGTACTTC.

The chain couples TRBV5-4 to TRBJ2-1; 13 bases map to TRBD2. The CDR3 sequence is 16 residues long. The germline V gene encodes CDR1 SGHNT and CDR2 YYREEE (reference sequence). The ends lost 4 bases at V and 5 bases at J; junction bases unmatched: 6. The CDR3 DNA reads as TGTGCCAGCAGCGCCCGACTAGCGGGGGGACACAATGAGCAGTTCTTC. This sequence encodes CASSARLAGGHNEQFF.

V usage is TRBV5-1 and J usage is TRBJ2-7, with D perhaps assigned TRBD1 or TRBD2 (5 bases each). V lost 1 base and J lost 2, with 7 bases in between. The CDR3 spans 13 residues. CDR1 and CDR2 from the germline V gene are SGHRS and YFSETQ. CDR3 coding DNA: TGCGCCAGCAGCTTGTGGGGGACCTACGAGCAGTACTTC. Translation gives CASSLWGTYEQYF.

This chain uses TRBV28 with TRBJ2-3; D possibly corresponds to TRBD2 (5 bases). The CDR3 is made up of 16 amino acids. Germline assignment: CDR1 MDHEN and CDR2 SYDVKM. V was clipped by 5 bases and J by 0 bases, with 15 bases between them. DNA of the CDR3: TGTGCCAGCAGTCGAGGGCAGCGGACTAGCACAGATACGCAGTATTTT. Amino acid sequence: CASSRGQRTSTDTQYF. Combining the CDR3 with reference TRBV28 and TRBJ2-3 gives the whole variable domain DVKVTQSSRYLVKRTGEKVFLECVQDMDHENMFWYRQDPGLGLRLIYFSYDVKMKEKGDIPEGYSVSREKKERFSLILESASTNQTSMYLCASSRGQRTSTDTQYFGPGTRLTVL.

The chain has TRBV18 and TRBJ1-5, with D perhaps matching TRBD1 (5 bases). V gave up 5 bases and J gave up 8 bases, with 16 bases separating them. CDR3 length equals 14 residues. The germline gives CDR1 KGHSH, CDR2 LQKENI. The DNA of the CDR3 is TGTGCCAGCTCAGGGGACGAACCAAGAAAGCCCCAGCATTTT. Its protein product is CASSGDEPRKPQHF.

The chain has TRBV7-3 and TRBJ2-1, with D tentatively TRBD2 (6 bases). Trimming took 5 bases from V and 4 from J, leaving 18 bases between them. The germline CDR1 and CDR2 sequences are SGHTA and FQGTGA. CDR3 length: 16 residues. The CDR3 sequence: CASSTLGPGGYNEQFF. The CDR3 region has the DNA TGTGCCAGCAGCACCCTCGGACCCGGGGGTTACAATGAGCAGTTCTTC.

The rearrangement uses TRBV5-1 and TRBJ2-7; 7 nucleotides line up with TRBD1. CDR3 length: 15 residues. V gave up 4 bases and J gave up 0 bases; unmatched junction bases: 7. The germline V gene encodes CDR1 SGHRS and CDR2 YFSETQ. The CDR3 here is CASSRGTANSYEQYF. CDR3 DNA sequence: TGCGCCAGCAGCAGAGGGACAGCCAACTCCTACGAGCAGTACTTC.